This T cell receptor (beta chain) was observed in a study of cytomegalovirus exposure and HLA in healthy donors. Whole-study findings and limits: Researchers reported in a later analysis that common viral pathogens appeared linked to several top clusters. Productive status was seen about 90% or about 30% of the time for most TCR beta V segments in an earlier analysis.

This CDR3 is built from 13 residues. Germline CDR1 GTSNPN, CDR2 SVGIG (reference sequence). V was shortened by 3 bases and J by 4 bases, with 10 bases between the two germline ends. Points on this clone: What it binds is not known.

PCR primers comprised 60 Vbeta and 13 Jbeta primers. Libraries were prepared by immunoSEQ multiplex PCR; TCRdb keeps only in-frame clonotypes and omits some of them. The table has 110,000 or so clones, 69% seen once. The sequencing input was PBMCs. The receptor's source is a woman in her seventies in good health and CMV-seropositive. The chain uses TRBV30 and TRBJ1-3; no definite D call. The CDR3 sequence: CAWRPPGGNTIYF. DNA of the CDR3: TGTGCCTGGAGGCCGCCGGGGGGAAACACCATATATTTT.